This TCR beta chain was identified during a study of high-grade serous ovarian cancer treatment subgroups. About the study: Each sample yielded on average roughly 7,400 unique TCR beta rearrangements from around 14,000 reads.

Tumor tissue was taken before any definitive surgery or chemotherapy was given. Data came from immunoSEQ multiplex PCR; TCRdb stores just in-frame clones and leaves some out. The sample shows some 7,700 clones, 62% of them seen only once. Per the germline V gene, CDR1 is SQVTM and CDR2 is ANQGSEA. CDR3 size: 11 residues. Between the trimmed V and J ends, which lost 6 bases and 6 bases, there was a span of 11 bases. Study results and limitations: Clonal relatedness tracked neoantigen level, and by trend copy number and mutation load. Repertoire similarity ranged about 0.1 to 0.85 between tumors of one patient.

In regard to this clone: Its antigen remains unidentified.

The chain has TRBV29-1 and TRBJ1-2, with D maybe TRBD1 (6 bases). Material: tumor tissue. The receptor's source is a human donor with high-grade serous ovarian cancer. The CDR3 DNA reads TGCAGCGTCCAGGGGCCTGATGGCTACACCTTC. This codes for CSVQGPDGYTF.